This T cell receptor beta chain originates from a study of neurological immune-mediated disorders. Judged by abundance, this clonotype is medium-sized (0.01 to 0.1%). With 10-nucleotide random UMIs, 5'RACE was used to make the cDNA. MiXCR, run by TCRdb on the 5' RACE reads, gives a single entry per CDR3 protein. The sample has fewer than 65,000 distinct CDR3 sequences, 10% to 13% seen once. Germline CDR1 is ENHRY and CDR2 is SYGVKD. V was shortened by 4 bases and J by 8 bases, with 12 bases between the two germline ends. CDR3 length: 13 residues. The sequence was obtained from a man in his 70s with HTLV-1-associated myelopathy (HAM/TSP). V and J are TRBV10-3 and TRBJ2-1, with D tentatively TRBD1 or TRBD2 (5 bases each). The sequencing sample was made of PBMCs. The CDR3 DNA reads TGTGCCATCAGTGTAAGGGACCGGGATGAGCAGTTCTTC. It specifies CAISVRDRDEQFF.